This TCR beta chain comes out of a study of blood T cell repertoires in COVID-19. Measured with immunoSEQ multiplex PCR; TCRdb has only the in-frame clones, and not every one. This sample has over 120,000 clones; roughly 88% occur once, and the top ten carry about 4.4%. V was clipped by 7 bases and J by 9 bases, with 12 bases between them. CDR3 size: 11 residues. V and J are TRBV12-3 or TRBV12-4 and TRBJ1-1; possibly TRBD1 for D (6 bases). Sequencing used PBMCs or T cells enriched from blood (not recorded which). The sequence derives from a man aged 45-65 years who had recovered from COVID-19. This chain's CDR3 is CASKTGTQAFF. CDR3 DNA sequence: TGTGCCAGCAAAACAGGGACCCAAGCTTTCTTT.